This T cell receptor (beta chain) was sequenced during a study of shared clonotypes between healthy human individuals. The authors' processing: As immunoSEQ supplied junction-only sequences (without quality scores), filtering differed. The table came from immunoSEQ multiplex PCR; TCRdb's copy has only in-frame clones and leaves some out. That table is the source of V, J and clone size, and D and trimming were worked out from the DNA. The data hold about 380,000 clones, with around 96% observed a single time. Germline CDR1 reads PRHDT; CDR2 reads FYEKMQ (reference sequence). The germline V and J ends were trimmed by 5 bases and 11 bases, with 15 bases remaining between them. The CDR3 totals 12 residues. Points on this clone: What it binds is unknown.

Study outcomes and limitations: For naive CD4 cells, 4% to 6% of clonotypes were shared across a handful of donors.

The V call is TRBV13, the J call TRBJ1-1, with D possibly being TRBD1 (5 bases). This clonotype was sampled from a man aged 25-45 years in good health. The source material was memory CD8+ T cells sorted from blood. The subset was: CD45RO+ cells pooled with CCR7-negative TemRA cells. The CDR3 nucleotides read TGTGCCAGCAGCACCCCACGGGGGGTGGCTTTCTTT. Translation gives CASSTPRGVAFF.